This TCR beta chain was sequenced during a study of neurological immune-mediated disorders. Template-switch 5'RACE cDNA synthesis added a 10-nucleotide unique molecular identifier. TCRdb reprocessed the 5' RACE reads via MiXCR and lists one record per CDR3 protein. The sample comprises about 15,000 distinct CDR3 sequences, 3% to 3.5% of which are singletons, and around 20% rests with the top ten. This clonotype appeared many times. CDR3 length: 14 residues. V was clipped by 2 bases and J by 7 bases, with 15 bases between them. CDR1 LNHNV and CDR2 YYDKDF come from the germline V gene (reference sequence).

This sequence originates from a woman between 35 and 50 years old in good health. The genes are TRBV15 and TRBJ2-7; no reliable D call. The source material was CD8+ T cells from blood. DNA for the CDR3: TGTGCCACCAGCAGAAACGTAGCAAGCATAGAGCAGTACTTC. It encodes CATSRNVASIEQYF.